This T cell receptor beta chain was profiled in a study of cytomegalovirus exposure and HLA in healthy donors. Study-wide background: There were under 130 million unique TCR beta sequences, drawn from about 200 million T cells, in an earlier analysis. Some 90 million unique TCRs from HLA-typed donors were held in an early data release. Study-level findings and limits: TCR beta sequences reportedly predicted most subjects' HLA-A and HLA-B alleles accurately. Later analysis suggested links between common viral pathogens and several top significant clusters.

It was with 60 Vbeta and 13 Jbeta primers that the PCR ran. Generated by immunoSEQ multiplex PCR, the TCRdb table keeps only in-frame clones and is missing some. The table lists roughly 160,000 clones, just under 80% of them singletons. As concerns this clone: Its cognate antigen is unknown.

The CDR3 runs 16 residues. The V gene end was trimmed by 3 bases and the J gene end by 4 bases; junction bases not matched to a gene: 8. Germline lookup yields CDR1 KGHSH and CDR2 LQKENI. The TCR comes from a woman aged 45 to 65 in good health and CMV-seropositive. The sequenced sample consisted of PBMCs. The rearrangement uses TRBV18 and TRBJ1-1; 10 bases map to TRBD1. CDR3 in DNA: TGTGCCAGCTCACCCGGGACAGGGGTTCAGAGCACTGAAGCTTTCTTT. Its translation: CASSPGTGVQSTEAFF.